This T cell receptor beta chain was documented in a study of monozygotic twins with inflammatory bowel disease. Study-level findings and limits: With inverse Simpson as the measure, TCRbeta diversity was lower in IBD patients than in healthy co-twins. No discrimination was achieved between different T cell subtypes.

In regard to this clonotype: Its antigen is currently unknown.

The template-switching step introduced UMIs that carried a 6-nucleotide sample barcode. TCRdb reanalyzed the 5' RACE reads and collapses them to one entry per CDR3 protein, without DNA. The sample data list over 150,000 distinct CDR3 sequences. Blood samples, whole and unsorted for T cells, yielded the isolated total RNA. CDR3 size: 13 residues. CDR1 and CDR2 (germline): LNHDA, SQIVND (reference sequence). The sequence came from a human donor with ulcerative colitis or Crohn's disease, or a healthy co-twin of an affected twin (not recorded which). This chain uses TRBV19 with TRBJ1-1; lacking DNA, the TRBD1 call made by TCRdb goes unchecked. The sequencing input was blood. The CDR3 sequence: CASSTQGGTEAFF.